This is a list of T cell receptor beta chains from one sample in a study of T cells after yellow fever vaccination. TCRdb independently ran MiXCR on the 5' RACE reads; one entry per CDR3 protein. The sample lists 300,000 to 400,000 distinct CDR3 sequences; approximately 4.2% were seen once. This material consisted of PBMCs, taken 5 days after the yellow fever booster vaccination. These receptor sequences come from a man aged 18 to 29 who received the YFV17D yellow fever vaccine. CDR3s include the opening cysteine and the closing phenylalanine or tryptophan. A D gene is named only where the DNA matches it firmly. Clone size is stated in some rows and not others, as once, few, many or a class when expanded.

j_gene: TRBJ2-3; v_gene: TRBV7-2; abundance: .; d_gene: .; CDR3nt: TGTGCCAGCAGTACGCAGCCCACAGATACGCAGTATTTT; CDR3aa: CASSTQPTDTQYF
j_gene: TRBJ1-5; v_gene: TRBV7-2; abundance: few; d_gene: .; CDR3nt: TGTGCCAGCAGCTTCGCCCGAGGGCAGCCCCAGCATTTT; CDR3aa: CASSFARGQPQHF
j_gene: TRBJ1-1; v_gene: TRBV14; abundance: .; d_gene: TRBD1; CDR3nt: TGTGCCAGCAGAGGGACAGGGCGCTTTCTGGCTTTCTTT; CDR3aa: CASRGTGRFLAFF
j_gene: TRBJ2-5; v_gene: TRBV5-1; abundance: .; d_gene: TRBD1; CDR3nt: TGCGCCAGCAGCTTTGGACAGGGATCCAACCAAGAGACCCAGTACTTC; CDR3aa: CASSFGQGSNQETQYF
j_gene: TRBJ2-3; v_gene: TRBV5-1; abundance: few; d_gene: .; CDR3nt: TGCGCCAGCAGCTTGGACAGTATCACAGATACGCAGTATTTT; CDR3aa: CASSLDSITDTQYF
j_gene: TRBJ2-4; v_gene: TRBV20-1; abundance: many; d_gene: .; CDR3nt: TGCAGTGCTAGGACATACCTGGGGGACATTCAGTACTTC; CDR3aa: CSARTYLGDIQYF
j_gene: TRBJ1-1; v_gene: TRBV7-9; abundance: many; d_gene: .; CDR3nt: TGTGCCAGCAGCTTAGAAGGGTCGAACACTGAAGCTTTCTTT; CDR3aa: CASSLEGSNTEAFF
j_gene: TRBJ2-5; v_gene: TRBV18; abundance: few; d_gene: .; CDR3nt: TGTGCCAGCTCACCAGTCAGACAAGAGACCCAGTACTTC; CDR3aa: CASSPVRQETQYF
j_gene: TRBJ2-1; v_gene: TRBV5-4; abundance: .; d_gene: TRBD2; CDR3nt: TGTGCCAGCAGCTTGGGTCTTCTAGCGGGGGGGCCCAATGAGCAGTTCTTC; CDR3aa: CASSLGLLAGGPNEQFF
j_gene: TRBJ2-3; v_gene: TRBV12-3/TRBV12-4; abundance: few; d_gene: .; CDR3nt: TGTGCCAGCAGTTTCTGGGGGATCCGCACAGATACGCAGTATTTT; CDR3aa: CASSFWGIRTDTQYF
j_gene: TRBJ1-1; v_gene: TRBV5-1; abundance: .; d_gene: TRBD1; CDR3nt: TGCGCCAGCAGCCTACAACCGGGACAGGGCCTTATGAACACTGAAGCTTTCTTT; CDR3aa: CASSLQPGQGLMNTEAFF